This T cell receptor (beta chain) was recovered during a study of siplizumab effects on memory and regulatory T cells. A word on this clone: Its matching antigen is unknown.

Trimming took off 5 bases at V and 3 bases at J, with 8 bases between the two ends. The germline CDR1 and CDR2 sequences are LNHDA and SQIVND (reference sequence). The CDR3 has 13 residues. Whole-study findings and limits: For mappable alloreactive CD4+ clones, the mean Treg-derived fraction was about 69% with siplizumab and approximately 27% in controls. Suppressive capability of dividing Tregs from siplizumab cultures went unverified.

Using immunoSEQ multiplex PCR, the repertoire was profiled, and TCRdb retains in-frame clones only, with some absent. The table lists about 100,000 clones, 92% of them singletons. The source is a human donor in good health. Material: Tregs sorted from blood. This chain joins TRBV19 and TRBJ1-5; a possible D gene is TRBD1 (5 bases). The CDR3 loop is CASSDSINQPQHF. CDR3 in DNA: TGTGCCAGTAGTGACAGTATCAATCAGCCCCAGCATTTT. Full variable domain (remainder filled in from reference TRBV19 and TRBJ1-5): DGGITQSPKYLFRKEGQNVTLSCEQNLNHDAMYWYRQDPGQGLRLIYYSQIVNDFQKGDIAEGYSVSREKKESFPLTVTSAQKNPTAFYLCASSDSINQPQHFGDGTRLSIL.